The text below deals with one T cell receptor (beta chain). No antigen is known for it. CDR1 and CDR2 from the germline V gene are MNHEY and SVGEGT. The CDR3 is made up of 12 amino acids. The germline V and J ends were trimmed by 2 bases and 8 bases, with 9 bases remaining between them. The data were taken from a study of T cell responses to AZD1222 COVID-19 vaccine. Here immunoSEQ multiplex PCR was the method, and the copy in TCRdb shows in-frame clones only, minus some. Altogether about 160,000 clones are present, just over 90% being singletons, with the ten largest covering 4.4%. Study conclusions and caveats: Spike-wide coverage was observed for vaccine-associated CD4 TCRs, with dominant responses at 160-218 and 743-854.

The receptor comes from an adult in good health. The sample in question was peripheral blood, obtained on day 0 of MenACWY control vaccination. This rearrangement joins TRBV6-2 or TRBV6-3 to TRBJ1-1; tentatively, D is TRBD1 (5 bases). CDR3: CASSYGWGEAFF. The CDR3 DNA is TGTGCCAGCAGTTACGGGTGGGGGGAAGCTTTCTTT.